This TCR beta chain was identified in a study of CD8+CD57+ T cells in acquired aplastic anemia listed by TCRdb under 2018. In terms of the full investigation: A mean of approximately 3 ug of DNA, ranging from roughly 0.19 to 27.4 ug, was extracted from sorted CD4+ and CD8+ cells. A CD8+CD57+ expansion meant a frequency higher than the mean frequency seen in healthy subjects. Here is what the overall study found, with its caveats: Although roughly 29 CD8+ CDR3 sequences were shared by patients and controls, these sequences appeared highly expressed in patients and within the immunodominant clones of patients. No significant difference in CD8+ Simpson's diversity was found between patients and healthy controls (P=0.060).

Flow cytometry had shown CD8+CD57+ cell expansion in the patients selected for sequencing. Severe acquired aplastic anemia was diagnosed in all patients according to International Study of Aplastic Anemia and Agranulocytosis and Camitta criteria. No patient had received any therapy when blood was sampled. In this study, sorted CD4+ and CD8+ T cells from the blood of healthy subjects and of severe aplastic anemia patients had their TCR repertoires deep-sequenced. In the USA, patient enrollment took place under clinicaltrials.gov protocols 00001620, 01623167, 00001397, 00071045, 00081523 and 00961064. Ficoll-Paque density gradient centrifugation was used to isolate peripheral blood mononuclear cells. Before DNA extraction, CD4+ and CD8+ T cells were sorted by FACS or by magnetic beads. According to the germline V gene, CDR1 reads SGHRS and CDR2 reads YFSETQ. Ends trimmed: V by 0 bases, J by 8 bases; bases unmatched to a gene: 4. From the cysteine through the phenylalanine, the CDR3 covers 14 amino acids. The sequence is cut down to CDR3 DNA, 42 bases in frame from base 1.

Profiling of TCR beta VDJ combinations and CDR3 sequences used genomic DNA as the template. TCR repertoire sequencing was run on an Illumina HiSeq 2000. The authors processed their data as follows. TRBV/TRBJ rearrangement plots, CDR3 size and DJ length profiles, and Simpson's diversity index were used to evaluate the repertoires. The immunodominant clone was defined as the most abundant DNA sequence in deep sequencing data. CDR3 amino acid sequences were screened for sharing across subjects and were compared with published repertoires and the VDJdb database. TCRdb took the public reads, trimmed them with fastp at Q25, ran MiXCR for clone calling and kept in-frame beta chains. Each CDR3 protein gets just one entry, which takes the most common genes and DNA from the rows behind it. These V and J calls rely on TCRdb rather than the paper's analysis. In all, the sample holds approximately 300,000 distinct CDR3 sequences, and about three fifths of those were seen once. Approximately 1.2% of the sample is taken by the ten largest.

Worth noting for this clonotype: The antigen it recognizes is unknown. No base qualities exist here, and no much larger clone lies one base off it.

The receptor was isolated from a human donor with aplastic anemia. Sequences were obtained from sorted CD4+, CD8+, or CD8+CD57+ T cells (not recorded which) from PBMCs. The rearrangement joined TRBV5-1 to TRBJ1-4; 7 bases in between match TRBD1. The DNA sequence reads TGCGCCAGCAGCTTGGAAGGGGGCCGGGAAAAACTGTTTTTT. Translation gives CASSLEGGREKLFF.